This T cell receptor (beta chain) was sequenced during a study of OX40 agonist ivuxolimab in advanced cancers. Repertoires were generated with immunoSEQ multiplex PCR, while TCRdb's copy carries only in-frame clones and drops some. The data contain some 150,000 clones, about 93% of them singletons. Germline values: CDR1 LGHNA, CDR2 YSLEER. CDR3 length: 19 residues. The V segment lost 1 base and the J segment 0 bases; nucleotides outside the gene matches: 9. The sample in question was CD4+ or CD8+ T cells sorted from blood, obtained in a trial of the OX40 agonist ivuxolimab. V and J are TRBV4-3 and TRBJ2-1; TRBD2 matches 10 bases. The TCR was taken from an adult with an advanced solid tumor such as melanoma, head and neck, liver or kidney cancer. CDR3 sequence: CASSQVVAGGEGSYNEQFF. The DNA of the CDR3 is TGCGCCAGCAGCCAAGTAGTAGCGGGAGGTGAGGGCTCCTACAATGAGCAGTTCTTC.